A selection of T cell receptor beta chains follows, all from one sample in a study of blood T cells in healthy people across ages. Via MiXCR, TCRdb re-called the 5' RACE reads, giving one row per CDR3 protein. Among over 600,000 distinct CDR3 sequences listed, around half were seen once. Sequencing was performed on blood. These receptors were taken from an elderly man in good health. CDR3s leave out the opening cysteine and the closing phenylalanine or tryptophan. For some rows the clone size is stated as once, few or many, or as a class when expanded; others skip it.

>TRBJ1-5|TRBV7-9|-|13
ASSLGGSGLQPQH
>TRBJ2-3|TRBV4-1|-|14
ASSQSGQGMPDTQY
>TRBJ2-7|TRBV28|-|11
ATHSGTVYEQY
>TRBJ2-5|TRBV15|few|15
ATSRGQLAGGSETQY
>TRBJ1-1|TRBV6-2/TRBV6-3|-|11
ASSCAPNTEAF
>TRBJ2-1|TRBV7-9|-|9
ASQGRNEQF
>TRBJ2-1|TRBV4-2|-|17
ASSQDPFSGSGGVAEQF
>TRBJ2-7|TRBV20-1|-|12
SARRTGGNYEQY
>TRBJ2-7|TRBV25-1|-|13
ASSPGSPRGDEQY
>TRBJ1-5|TRBV29-1|few|11
SVGGQHNQPQH
>TRBJ2-1|TRBV3-1|-|13
AGSQGLAGVHEQF
>TRBJ2-3|TRBV20-1|few|12
SARDYLKGDTQY
>TRBJ2-7|TRBV7-9|-|13
ASSSRGTENYEQY
>TRBJ2-7|TRBV18|once|13
ASSPGTLAYNEQY
>TRBJ2-2|TRBV29-1|-|12
SVALGQGTGELF
>TRBJ1-1|TRBV20-1|-|12
SALPRFSNTEAF
>TRBJ1-2|TRBV12-3/TRBV12-4|-|13
ASSLVSGGTVGYT
>-|TRBV7-6|once|10
ASSSTGWTQY
>TRBJ2-5|TRBV5-1|many|13
ASSPRTGQGETQY
>TRBJ2-3|TRBV5-1|-|13
ASSLTGRNTDTQY
>TRBJ2-5|TRBV7-2|-|12
ASSGQGTQETQY
>TRBJ2-3|TRBV5-4|-|14
ASSFGTSGRVDTQY
>TRBJ2-1|TRBV20-1|-|13
SAGGTSGVGNEQF
>TRBJ1-2|TRBV12-3/TRBV12-4|-|13
ASSLARTGQNGYT
>TRBJ1-5|TRBV29-1|-|14
SVEQQGLEGNQPQH
>TRBJ2-1|TRBV12-3/TRBV12-4|few|14
AIKVAGGSSYNEQF
>TRBJ2-7|TRBV28|-|12
ASSFRGRTYEQY
>TRBJ2-3|TRBV20-1|once|18
SAKTPGLAGGPRRTDTQY
>TRBJ2-1|TRBV13|few|14
ASSRGWASGSNEQF
>TRBJ2-7|TRBV29-1|-|11
SGRTSGTYEQY
>TRBJ2-1|TRBV29-1|-|12
SVHRRGGIDEQF
>TRBJ2-3|TRBV7-9|-|15
ASSSLGLAESTDTQY
>TRBJ2-7|TRBV27|-|13
ASSLSSGGPYEQY
>-|TRBV12-3/TRBV12-4|-|14
ASNPFGGSSYNGQY
>TRBJ2-3|TRBV29-1|-|13
SERVAGDPADTQY
>TRBJ2-7|TRBV27|-|12
ASSFTGDRGEQY
>TRBJ1-2|TRBV12-3/TRBV12-4|-|11
ASSRQGSYGYT
>TRBJ2-7|TRBV27|-|11
ASSGRPGVQQY
>TRBJ2-4|TRBV9|-|15
ASSVEGTGPAKNIQY
>-|TRBV24-1|-|13
ATSGERGHYNEQY
>TRBJ2-1|TRBV6-5|-|13
ASRGDCASYNEQF
>TRBJ2-1|TRBV6-2/TRBV6-3|-|13
ASSRRREAYNEQF
>TRBJ1-1|TRBV12-3/TRBV12-4|few|12
ASSWGGVNTEAF
>TRBJ2-2|TRBV14|once|14
ASSQNVGASTGELF
>TRBJ2-7|TRBV20-1|-|13
SARDETGIAYEQY
>TRBJ2-1|TRBV21-1|-|16
ASSKALSLGAVQETQF
>TRBJ2-7|TRBV7-2|-|14
ASSPRTSGGAREQY
>TRBJ1-6|TRBV7-2|many|14
ASSPRTGTYNSPLH
>TRBJ2-5|TRBV7-9|-|14
ASSSRGMAVGETQY
>TRBJ1-2|TRBV4-2|-|11
ASSQWDDYGHT
>TRBJ2-7|TRBV4-3|-|14
ASSQPFPGAYNEQY
>TRBJ2-2|TRBV29-1|-|12
SVGLAGDVGELF
>TRBJ1-4|TRBV20-1|-|12
SARDIRAYEKLF
>TRBJ2-5|TRBV29-1|many|9
SVGEQREQY
>TRBJ2-1|TRBV4-3|-|13
ASSHGLAGDHEQF
>TRBJ2-7|TRBV12-3/TRBV12-4|few|12
ASSVAGGAYEQY
>TRBJ2-1|TRBV7-2|-|12
ASSQTGSYNEQF
>TRBJ1-1|TRBV29-1|few|12
SVEAAVRNTEAF